This TCR beta chain was sequenced during a study of blood T cells in healthy people across ages. Study-level background: The capture of about one barcoded beta molecule per two T cells was achieved by template switching.

Trimming took 7 bases from V and 0 from J, leaving 12 bases between them. The germline gives CDR1 SNHLY, CDR2 FYNNEI. The CDR3 has 14 amino acids. Healthy Caucasian individuals from Russia aged about 6 to 90 served as donors. Combining a sample-barcoded 5' primer with a J-beta primer mix, a second PCR ran for about 6 to 12 cycles. Researchers report that a template-switch adaptor with 12 random nucleotides tagged each cDNA molecule. CDR3-containing paired-end reads numbered at least 2.5 million in each sample. TCRdb independently ran MiXCR on the 5' RACE reads; one entry per CDR3 protein. The data show 950,000 to 1,200,000 distinct CDR3 sequences, with roughly two fifths seen just once and 13% held by the top ten.

Sequencing was done on a sample of blood. The chain couples TRBV2 to TRBJ1-1; unclear D gene. The TCR originated in a man between 18 and 29 years old in good health. The CDR3 region has the DNA TGTGCCAGCATACCTAGTTTCATGAACACTGAAGCTTTCTTT. Its translation is CASIPSFMNTEAFF. The full variable domain, completed using reference TRBV2 and TRBJ1-1, is EPEVTQTPSHQVTQMGQEVILRCVPISNHLYFYWYRQILGQKVEFLVSFYNNEISEKSEIFDDQFSVERPDGSNFTLKIRSTKLEDSAMYFCASIPSFMNTEAFFGQGTRLTVV.